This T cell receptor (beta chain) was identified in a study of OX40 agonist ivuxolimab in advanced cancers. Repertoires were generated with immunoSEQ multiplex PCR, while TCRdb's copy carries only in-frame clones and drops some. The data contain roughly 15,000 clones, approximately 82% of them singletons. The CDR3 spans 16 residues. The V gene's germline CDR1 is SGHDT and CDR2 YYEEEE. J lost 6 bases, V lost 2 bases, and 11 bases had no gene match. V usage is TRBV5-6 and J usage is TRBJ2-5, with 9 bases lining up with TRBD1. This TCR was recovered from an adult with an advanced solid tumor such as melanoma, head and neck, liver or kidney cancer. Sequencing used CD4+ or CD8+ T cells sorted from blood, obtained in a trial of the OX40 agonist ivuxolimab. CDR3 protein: CASSFVTGGFHKTQYF. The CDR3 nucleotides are TGTGCCAGCAGCTTCGTCACAGGGGGCTTTCATAAGACCCAGTACTTC.